The present T cell receptor (beta chain) was sequenced within a study of cytomegalovirus exposure and HLA in healthy donors. Use of 60 Vbeta and 13 Jbeta primers characterized the PCR. Per the original data handling: The count from a later analysis was some 76 million unique TCR beta chains, some 12 million of them shared. The repertoire was sequenced with immunoSEQ multiplex PCR; TCRdb's copy has only in-frame clones and lacks some. The V and J calls and the clone size are those of that table, but D and trimming were determined from the DNA. The sample lists approximately 150,000 clones, around 70% occurring once. The ends were cut back, 1 base at V and 0 bases at J, with 13 bases in the middle. The CDR3 contains 17 residues. CDR1 is MGHRA and CDR2 is YSYEKL in the germline V gene.

The V gene is TRBV4-1, the J gene TRBJ2-1; tentative D call: TRBD1 (5 bases). The TCR sequence derives from a young man in good health and CMV-seropositive. Sample: PBMCs. As DNA, the CDR3 is TGCGCCAGCAGCCAAGTCGACAGCTCTGTCTCCTACAATGAGCAGTTCTTC. It yields the protein CASSQVDSSVSYNEQFF.